Only a few counts were recorded for the clone carrying this T cell receptor (beta chain). The entry originates in a study of T cell repertoires in cytomegalovirus infection. The germline CDR1 and CDR2 sequences are DFQATT and SNEGSKA (reference sequence). Trimming pared 5 bases from V and 7 bases from J, leaving 18 bases between. The CDR3 runs 15 residues. A single record per CDR3 protein comes from TCRdb applying MiXCR to the reads. The sample consists of a few hundred thousand distinct CDR3 sequences, approximately 14% of them appearing once. This chain connects TRBV20-1 to TRBJ1-6; possible D gene TRBD1, 5 bases. The TCR was taken from a human donor in good health (CMV status not recorded). Some clones in this sample may be carry-over from other donors' samples. Sequences were obtained from PBMCs. The chain's CDR3 is CSAPSGPSDNSPLHF. The CDR3 DNA reads TGCAGTGCTCCTTCAGGGCCCTCTGACAATTCACCCCTCCACTTT.